This T cell receptor beta chain was captured in a study of CD8 T cell repertoires and HIV-1 epitope variants. Study background: Tested: three Gag epitope families, Nef HW9 and YT9.

The CDR3 extends over 15 amino acids. CDR1 and CDR2 (germline): SSHAT, FNYEAQ (reference sequence). Between the trimmed V and J ends, which lost 5 bases and 2 bases, there was a span of 15 bases. The method was immunoSEQ multiplex PCR; TCRdb's version includes in-frame clones alone and lacks a portion of them. The table shows fewer than 6,000 clones, with approximately 70% occurring only once. Notes on this clone: Its target is unknown.

Sample: cultured CD8+ T cells derived from PBMCs. The chain is built from TRBV7-7 and TRBJ2-5, with D perhaps being TRBD1 or TRBD2 (7 bases each). The clonotype comes from a male donor with HIV. CDR3 sequence (DNA): TGTGCCAGCAGCCAGGGGGGGGCTGTACAAGAGACCCAGTACTTC. This encodes CASSQGGAVQETQYF. Together with reference TRBV7-7 and TRBJ2-5, the CDR3 gives the full variable domain: GAGVSQSPRYKVTKRGQDVTLRCDPISSHATLYWYQQALGQGPEFLTYFNYEAQPDKSGLPSDRFSAERPEGSISTLTIQRTEQRDSAMYRCASSQGGAVQETQYFGPGTRLLVL.